Listed below are T cell receptor beta chains from one sample, sequenced in a study of HIV-infected patients and healthy controls. TCRdb processed the 5' RACE reads anew with MiXCR; each CDR3 protein has one entry. The repertoire has roughly 11,000 distinct CDR3 sequences, 4.5% to 5.5% of them found once; the top ten carry under 3.5%. Sequences were obtained from blood. The receptors here all came from an adult in good health. Each CDR3 is given with its conserved first and last residue. D genes are given only for firm matches. Size tells how often a clone was seen (once, few, many) or the class of an expanded clone, and some rows leave it out.

d_gene	abundance	v_gene	j_gene	CDR3nt	CDR3aa
TRBD2	many	TRBV29-1	TRBJ2-6	TGCAGCCTAACCCCCAATAGCGGGGGGTTTGGAGTATGGTCTGGGGCCAACGTCCTGACTTTC	CSLTPNSGGFGVWSGANVLTF
TRBD2	medium-sized	TRBV11-2	TRBJ2-5	TGTGCCAGCAGCTTAGAGGCTAGCGGCGAGACCCAGTACTTC	CASSLEASGETQYF
-	medium-sized	TRBV6-1	TRBJ1-1	TGTGCCAGCAGTACTAACAGGGCTAACACTGAAGCTTTCTTT	CASSTNRANTEAFF
TRBD2	many	TRBV18	TRBJ2-3	TGTGCCAGCTCACCACCCGTGGCAGCGGGGGCCAGACAGGCGCAGTATTTT	CASSPPVAAGARQAQYF
-	many	TRBV5-6	TRBJ2-5	TGTGCCAGCAGGCGGACATGGCGAGAGACCCAGTACTTC	CASRRTWRETQYF
-	many	TRBV5-4	TRBJ1-2	TGTGCCAGCAGCTTGATGAGAGTACTTGGCTACACCTTC	CASSLMRVLGYTF
-	few	TRBV6-1	TRBJ2-7	TGTGCCAGCAGTGAGTTCCCGGGACGGTGGGAATACGAGCAGTACTTC	CASSEFPGRWEYEQYF
-	many	TRBV6-2/TRBV6-3	TRBJ2-1	TGTGCCAGCAGTTACTCGACGGTAGGATCGCAGTTCTTC	CASSYSTVGSQFF
TRBD2	medium-sized	TRBV6-5	TRBJ2-7	TGTGCCAGCAGCCGACTCTGGCGGGGGGCGGAGTACGAGCAGTACTTC	CASSRLWRGAEYEQYF
-	many	TRBV3-1	TRBJ1-1	TGTGCCAGCAGCCAAGTCGGTCTGGGGCAGGGGACCCAGATGAACACTGAAGCTTTCTTT	CASSQVGLGQGTQMNTEAFF
TRBD2	medium-sized	TRBV5-1	TRBJ2-7	TGCGCCAGCAGCTTGTATCTGTCGAGCGGGGGGCCCCTGGAGCAGTACTTC	CASSLYLSSGGPLEQYF
TRBD2	many	TRBV18	TRBJ2-1	TGTGCCAGCTCACCGGGGACTAGCGGGGCCAGTGAGCAGTTCTTC	CASSPGTSGASEQFF
TRBD2	many	TRBV7-6	TRBJ2-3	TGTGCCAGCAGCCGGACGACTAGCGTTGACACAGATACGCAGTATTTT	CASSRTTSVDTDTQYF
-	-	TRBV5-1	TRBJ1-1	TGCGCCAGCAGCTTACCCAACACTGAAGCTTTCTTT	CASSLPNTEAFF
-	many	TRBV11-2	TRBJ1-4	TGTGCCAGCAGCTTATTCCCGAACCCCGCAACTAATGAAAAACTGTTTTTT	CASSLFPNPATNEKLFF
-	many	TRBV3-1	TRBJ2-7	TGTGCCAGCGACGGACCCGGCTACGAGCAGTACTTC	CASDGPGYEQYF
TRBD1	many	TRBV19	TRBJ1-1	TGTGCCAGTAGTGACAGGGCTTCTGAAGCTTTCTTT	CASSDRASEAFF
TRBD1	medium-sized	TRBV12-3/TRBV12-4	TRBJ2-1	TGTGCCAGCACCACCACAGGGGTGGGGGACAATGAGCAGTTCTTC	CASTTTGVGDNEQFF
-	medium-sized	TRBV9	TRBJ1-1	TGTGCCAGCAGCCCCGGGGTTACGATGGACACTGAAGCTTTCTTT	CASSPGVTMDTEAFF
-	many	TRBV6-1	TRBJ1-6	TGTGCCAGCAGTGAAGGGGTTGAGGGGAACTCACCCCTCCACTTT	CASSEGVEGNSPLHF
-	many	TRBV2	TRBJ1-5	TGTGCCAGCAGACAGGGTTCGGGTCAGCCCCAGCATTTT	CASRQGSGQPQHF
TRBD2	medium-sized	TRBV10-1	TRBJ2-3	TGCGCCAGCAGTGATGCCGGGGGGAAAGGGACAGATACGCAGTATTTT	CASSDAGGKGTDTQYF
TRBD2	many	TRBV14	TRBJ2-5	TGTGCCAGCAGCCAGTTGCTAGCGGGGAGTGAGACCCAGTACTTC	CASSQLLAGSETQYF
-	few	TRBV12-3/TRBV12-4	TRBJ1-2	TGTGCCAGCAGTTCCTGGGCGGGAAGCTATGGCTACACCTTC	CASSSWAGSYGYTF
-	many	TRBV19	TRBJ1-3	TGTGCCAGTAGTATAACGAGGACAGTTGGAAACACCATATATTTT	CASSITRTVGNTIYF
TRBD2	few	TRBV12-3/TRBV12-4	TRBJ2-3	TGTGCCAGCAGTTCGACTAGCGGTGGCACAGATACGCAGTATTTT	CASSSTSGGTDTQYF
-	medium-sized	TRBV12-3/TRBV12-4	TRBJ2-3	TGTGCCAGCAGTTCCCGACTGCCCGGGGGTCGGTATACGCAGTATTTT	CASSSRLPGGRYTQYF
-	many	TRBV6-1	TRBJ1-1	TGTGCCAGCAGTGAAGCCCACTTGGAGGCCGAAGCTTTCTTT	CASSEAHLEAEAFF
TRBD1	few	TRBV28	TRBJ1-4	TGTGCCAGCAGACCGACAGGGTTTAATGAAAAACTGTTTTTT	CASRPTGFNEKLFF
-	medium-sized	TRBV3-1	TRBJ1-5	TGTGCCAGCAGCCAAGAAGTGATCGGGAATCAGCCCCAGCATTTT	CASSQEVIGNQPQHF
-	medium-sized	TRBV12-5	TRBJ1-6	TGTGCTAGTGGTTTGGACGTTGAGTATGGGGATTCACCCCTCCACTTT	CASGLDVEYGDSPLHF
-	many	TRBV5-1	TRBJ1-5	TGCGCCAGCAGCTTAGAGGGGGGCAATCAGCCCCAGCATTTT	CASSLEGGNQPQHF